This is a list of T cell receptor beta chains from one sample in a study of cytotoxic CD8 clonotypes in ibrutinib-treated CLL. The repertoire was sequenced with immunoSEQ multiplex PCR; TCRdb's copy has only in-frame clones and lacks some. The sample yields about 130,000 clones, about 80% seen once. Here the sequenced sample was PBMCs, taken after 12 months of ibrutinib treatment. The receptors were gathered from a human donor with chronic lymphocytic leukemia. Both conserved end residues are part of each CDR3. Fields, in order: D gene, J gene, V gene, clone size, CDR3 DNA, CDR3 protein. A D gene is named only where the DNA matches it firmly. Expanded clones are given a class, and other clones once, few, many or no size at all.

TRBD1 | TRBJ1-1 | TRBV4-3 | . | TGCGCCAGCAGCGCCCAAACCTCAGGGGGTAACACTGAAGCTTTCTTT | CASSAQTSGGNTEAFF
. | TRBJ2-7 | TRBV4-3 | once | TGCGCCAGCAGTTCGGGACTGGGATCCTACGAGCAGTACTTC | CASSSGLGSYEQYF
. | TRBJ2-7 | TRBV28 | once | TGTGCCAGCAGTTCCGTCGGCGGATCCTACGAGCAGTACTTC | CASSSVGGSYEQYF
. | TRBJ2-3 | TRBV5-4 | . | TGTGCCAGCAGCGCGCTCCAGGGTGGCGCAGATACGCAGTATTTT | CASSALQGGADTQYF
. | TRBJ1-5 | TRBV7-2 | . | TGTGCCAGCAGCTTAGTACGAAATCAGCCCCAGCATTTT | CASSLVRNQPQHF
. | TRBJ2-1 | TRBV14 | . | TGTGCCAGCAGCCAGTCCAGGAATGAGCAGTTCTTC | CASSQSRNEQFF
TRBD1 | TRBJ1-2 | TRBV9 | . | TGTGCCAGCAGCCTTGAGGGGGCCAGTGGCTACACCTTC | CASSLEGASGYTF
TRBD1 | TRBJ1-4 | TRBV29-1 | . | TGCAGCGTTGCTAGGGGGCACGATGAAAAACTGTTTTTT | CSVARGHDEKLFF
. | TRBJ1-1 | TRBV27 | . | TGTGCCAGCAGTCCAGGAGTTTACGCTGAAGCTTTCTTT | CASSPGVYAEAFF
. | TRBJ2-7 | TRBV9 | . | TGTGCCAGCAGCGGGCAGGGAGGATACGAGCAGTACTTC | CASSGQGGYEQYF
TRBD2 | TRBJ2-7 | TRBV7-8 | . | TGTGCCAGCAGAACGGGACTAGCGAGCTACGAGCAGTACTTC | CASRTGLASYEQYF
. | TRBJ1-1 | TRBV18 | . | TGTGCCAGCTCACCATGGCCTAGTGGGGACACTGAAGCTTTCTTT | CASSPWPSGDTEAFF
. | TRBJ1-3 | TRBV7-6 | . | TGTGCCAGCAGCTTAGTTCTGGGAACCCCCTCTGGAAACACCATATATTTT | CASSLVLGTPSGNTIYF
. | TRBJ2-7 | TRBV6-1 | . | TGTGCCAGCAGCCGGGCCCGCTACGAGCAGTACTTC | CASSRARYEQYF
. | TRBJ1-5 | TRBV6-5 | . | TGTGCCAGCAGCCGTAAAAGCAATCAGCCCCAGCATTTT | CASSRKSNQPQHF
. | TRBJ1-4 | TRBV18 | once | TGTGCCAGCTCAGGAGGGACGGCAACTAATGAAAAACTGTTTTTT | CASSGGTATNEKLFF
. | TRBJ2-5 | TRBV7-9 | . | TGTGCCAGCAGCCGGGACGATAGGTCACAGTACTTC | CASSRDDRSQYF
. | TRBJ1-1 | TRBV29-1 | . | TGCAGCGTTGCGGGTACCATGAACACTGAAGCTTTCTTT | CSVAGTMNTEAFF
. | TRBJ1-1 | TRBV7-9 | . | TGTGCCAGCAGCTTAGAACAGGGAAACACTGAAGCTTTCTTT | CASSLEQGNTEAFF
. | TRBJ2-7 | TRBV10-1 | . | TGCGCCAGCAGTGAGTCGATAAGCTACGAGCAGTACTTC | CASSESISYEQYF
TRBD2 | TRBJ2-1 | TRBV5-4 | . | TGTGCCAGCAGCTCCGGGACTAGCGGGGAGTGGGGTGAGCAGTTCTTC | CASSSGTSGEWGEQFF
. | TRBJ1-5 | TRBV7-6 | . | TGTGCCAGCAGCTTAGGAGTGGGGAGAAGTCAGCCCCAGCATTTT | CASSLGVGRSQPQHF
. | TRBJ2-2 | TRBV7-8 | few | TGTGCCAGCAGCTCCGGGACCTACACCGGGGAGCTGTTTTTT | CASSSGTYTGELFF
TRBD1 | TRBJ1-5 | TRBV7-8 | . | TGTGCCAGCAGCTTGGGACAGGGGGGGGTGAGCAATCAGCCCCAGCATTTT | CASSLGQGGVSNQPQHF
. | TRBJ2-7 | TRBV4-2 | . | TGTGCCAGCAGCTTACGGGACTCCTACGAGCAGTACTTC | CASSLRDSYEQYF
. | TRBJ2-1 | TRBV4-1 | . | TGCGCCAGCAGCCACCGAACTAGAGAGGACGAGCAGTTCTTC | CASSHRTREDEQFF
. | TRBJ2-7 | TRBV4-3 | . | TGCGCCAGCAGCCAAGATAGGAATGGCGGTTATTCCTACGAGCAGTACTTC | CASSQDRNGGYSYEQYF
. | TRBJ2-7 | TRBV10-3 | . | TGTGCCATCAGTCCTAACGACGGGTACCTTTCCTACGAGCAGTACTTC | CAISPNDGYLSYEQYF
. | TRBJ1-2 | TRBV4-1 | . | TGCGCCAGCAGCCAAGGCCCAGACAGGAACTATGGCTACACCTTC | CASSQGPDRNYGYTF
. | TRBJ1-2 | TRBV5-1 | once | TGCGCCAGCAGCTTGGGGGTAGGGGACTATGGCTACACCTTC | CASSLGVGDYGYTF
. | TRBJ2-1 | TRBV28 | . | TGTGCCAGCAGTTTAACCGTAGTCCCCCTCAATGAGCAGTTCTTC | CASSLTVVPLNEQFF
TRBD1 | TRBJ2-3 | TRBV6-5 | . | TGTGCCAGCAGTTACCCACCGGGACAGGGACAAGATACGCAGTATTTT | CASSYPPGQGQDTQYF
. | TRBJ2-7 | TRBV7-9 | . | TGTGCCAGCAGCACCGGGACCAGCTCCTACGAGCAGTACTTC | CASSTGTSSYEQYF
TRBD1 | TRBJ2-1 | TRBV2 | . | TGTGCCAGCAGTCCGGGACAGGTTATGGGCAATGAGCAGTTCTTC | CASSPGQVMGNEQFF
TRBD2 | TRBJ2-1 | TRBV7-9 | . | TGTGCCAGCTGGGGACTAGCGGGAGGGGGAGGGAACAATGAGCAGTTCTTC | CASWGLAGGGGNNEQFF
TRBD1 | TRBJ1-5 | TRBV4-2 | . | TGTGCCAGCAGCCAAGGCCACTCGGGACAGCCTAATCAGCCCCAGCATTTT | CASSQGHSGQPNQPQHF
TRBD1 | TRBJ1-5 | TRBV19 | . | TGTGCCAGTGGTAGAGGACAGGGGTTGCTCGGCAATCAGCCCCAGCATTTT | CASGRGQGLLGNQPQHF